Listed below are T cell receptor beta chains from one sample, sequenced in a study of naive and memory T cell subsets. TCRdb reanalysed the UMI-ligation and nested PCR reads using MiXCR and keeps one entry per CDR3 protein. The sample has tens of thousands of distinct CDR3 sequences; around 10% are singletons. Specimen: naive CD4+ T cells from blood. The receptors come from a human donor in good health. Both conserved end residues are part of each CDR3. A D gene is named only where the DNA matches it firmly. Some rows mark clone size as missing; the rest say once, few, many or name a class of expanded clone.

J | D | V | size | DNA | CDR3
TRBJ1-2 | TRBD1 | TRBV3-1 | - | TGTGCCAGCAGCCAAGATGGGGCTTGGGGGACAGAACCCAACAACTATGGCTACACCTTC | CASSQDGAWGTEPNNYGYTF
TRBJ1-1 | - | TRBV18 | few | TGTGCCAGCGCAAAATCAGGGAACACTGAAGCTTTCTTT | CASAKSGNTEAFF
TRBJ2-1 | TRBD2 | TRBV7-3 | few | TGTGCCAGCAGCCCCACACTAGCGGGGGGTTCTCCGAGGGATGAGCAGTTCTTC | CASSPTLAGGSPRDEQFF
TRBJ2-7 | - | TRBV7-6 | many | TGTGCCAGCAGCTTAGCAGGGTCCCACGAGCAGTACTTC | CASSLAGSHEQYF
TRBJ1-1 | - | TRBV7-2 | few | TGTGCCAGCAGCTCTTCGTCCCGGGACAAGAACACTGAAGCTTTCTTT | CASSSSSRDKNTEAFF
TRBJ2-3 | TRBD2 | TRBV20-1 | - | TGCAGTGCCGCACCTAGCGGGGGGACGTATTTT | CSAAPSGGTYF
TRBJ2-1 | - | TRBV20-1 | - | TGCAGTGCTACAGGGGCCCGTGAGCAGTTCTTC | CSATGAREQFF
TRBJ2-1 | - | TRBV6-2/TRBV6-3 | - | TGTGCCAGCATTAACGACAGATACAATGAGCAGTTCTTC | CASINDRYNEQFF
TRBJ2-2 | - | TRBV4-2 | few | TGTGCCAGCAGCCAAAGACCAGGGTACCCCGCGAACACCGGGGAGCTGTTTTTT | CASSQRPGYPANTGELFF
TRBJ2-7 | - | TRBV7-2 | few | TGTGCCAGCAGCTTAAGGGGTCCTTACGAGCAGTACTTC | CASSLRGPYEQYF
TRBJ2-7 | - | TRBV5-5 | many | TGTGCCAGCAGCTTAGGTGGGGTAGCAGGTTCCTACGAGCAGTACTTC | CASSLGGVAGSYEQYF
TRBJ2-3 | TRBD2 | TRBV12-3/TRBV12-4 | few | TGTGCCAGCAGCGGCGGGGGGGAAAATACGCAGTATTTT | CASSGGGENTQYF
TRBJ2-7 | TRBD2 | TRBV25-1 | many | TGTGCCAGCAGGCCTAGCGGGAACTACGAGCAGTACTTC | CASRPSGNYEQYF
TRBJ2-7 | - | TRBV20-1 | many | TGCAGTGCTAGACCTCCCAGGGGGGCAACCTACGAGCAGTACTTC | CSARPPRGATYEQYF
TRBJ1-5 | - | TRBV12-3/TRBV12-4 | - | TGTGCCAGCAGTCCATCAATACAGCCCCAGCATTTT | CASSPSIQPQHF
TRBJ2-4 | TRBD1 | TRBV14 | few | TGTGCCAGCAGCCAAGATAAGGCTCGACAGGGCGGTATAAACATTCAGTACTTC | CASSQDKARQGGINIQYF